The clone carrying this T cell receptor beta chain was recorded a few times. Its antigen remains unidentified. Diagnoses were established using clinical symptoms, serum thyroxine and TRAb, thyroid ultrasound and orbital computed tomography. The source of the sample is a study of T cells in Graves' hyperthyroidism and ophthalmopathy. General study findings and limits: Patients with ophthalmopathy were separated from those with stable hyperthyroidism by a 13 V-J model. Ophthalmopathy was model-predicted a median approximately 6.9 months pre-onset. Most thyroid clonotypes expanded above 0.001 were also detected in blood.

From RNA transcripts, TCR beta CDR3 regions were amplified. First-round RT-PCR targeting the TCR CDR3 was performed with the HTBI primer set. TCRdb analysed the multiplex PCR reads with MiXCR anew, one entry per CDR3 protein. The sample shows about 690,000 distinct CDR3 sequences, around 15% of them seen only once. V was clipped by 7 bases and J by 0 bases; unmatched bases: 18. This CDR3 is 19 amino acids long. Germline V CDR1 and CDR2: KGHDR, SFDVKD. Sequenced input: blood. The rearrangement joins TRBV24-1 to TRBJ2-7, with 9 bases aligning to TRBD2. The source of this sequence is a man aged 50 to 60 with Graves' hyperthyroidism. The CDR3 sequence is CATSDTEPKTSGYSYEQYF. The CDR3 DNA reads TGTGCCACCAGCGACACAGAGCCTAAGACTAGCGGATACTCCTACGAGCAGTACTTC.